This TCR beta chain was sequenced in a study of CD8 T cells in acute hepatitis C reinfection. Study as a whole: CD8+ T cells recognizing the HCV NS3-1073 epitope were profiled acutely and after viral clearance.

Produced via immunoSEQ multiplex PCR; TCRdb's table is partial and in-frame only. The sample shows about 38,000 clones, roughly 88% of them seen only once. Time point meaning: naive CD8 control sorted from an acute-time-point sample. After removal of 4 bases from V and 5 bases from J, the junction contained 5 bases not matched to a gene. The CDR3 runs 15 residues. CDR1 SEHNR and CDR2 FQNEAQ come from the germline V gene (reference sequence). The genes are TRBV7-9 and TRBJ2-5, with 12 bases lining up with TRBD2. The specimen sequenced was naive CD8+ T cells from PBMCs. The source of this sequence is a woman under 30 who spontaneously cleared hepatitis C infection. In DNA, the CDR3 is TGTGCCAGCAGCTCCAGGACTAGCGGGATGGAGACCCAGTACTTC. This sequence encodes CASSSRTSGMETQYF.